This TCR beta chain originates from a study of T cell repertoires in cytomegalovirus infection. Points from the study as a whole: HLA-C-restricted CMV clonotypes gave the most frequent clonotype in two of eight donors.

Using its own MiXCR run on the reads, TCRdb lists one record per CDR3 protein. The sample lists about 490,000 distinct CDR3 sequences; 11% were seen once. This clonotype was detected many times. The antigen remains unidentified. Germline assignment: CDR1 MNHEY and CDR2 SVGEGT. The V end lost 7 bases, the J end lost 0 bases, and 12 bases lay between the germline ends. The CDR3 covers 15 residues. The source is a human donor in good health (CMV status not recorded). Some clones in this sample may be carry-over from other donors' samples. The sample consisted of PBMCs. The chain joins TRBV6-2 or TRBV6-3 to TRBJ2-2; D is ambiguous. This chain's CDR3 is CASISATANTGELFF. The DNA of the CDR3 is TGTGCCAGCATTTCCGCGACGGCGAACACCGGGGAGCTGTTTTTT.